A single sample is the source of the 27 T cell receptor beta chains below, sequenced in a study of T cells expressing NK-cell markers. TCRdb reanalyzed the 5' RACE reads and collapses them to one entry per CDR3 protein, without DNA. The listing records about 460,000 distinct CDR3 sequences. Material for sequencing was blood T cells: a sorted CD56 or NKG2C T cell subset, CD4+ or CD8+ T cells, or bulk PBMC T cells (not recorded which). These receptors were obtained from a woman between 45 and 65 years old in good health.

The chain combines TRBV3-1 with TRBJ2-4; TCRdb picks TRBD1, but there is no DNA to check that call. Germline V lookup: CDR1 LGHDT, CDR2 YNNKEL (reference sequence). The CDR3 loop spans 14 amino acids. CDR3 protein: CASSPGQGVGIQYF.

CDR3: CASSRDSNQPQHF. The chain joins TRBV18 to TRBJ1-5. The CDR3 covers 13 residues. Germline V CDR1 and CDR2: KGHSH, LQKENI.

The chain combines TRBV5-1 with TRBJ2-2; the TCRdb D gene call, TRBD2, has no DNA to confirm it. The CDR3 spans 17 residues. The germline CDR1 and CDR2 sequences are SGHRS and YFSETQ. The CDR3 is CASSLVRLAANTGELFF.

The gene calls are TRBV27 and TRBJ2-3. CDR1 MNHEY and CDR2 SMNVEV come from the germline V gene (reference sequence). This CDR3 is 16 amino acids long. The chain's CDR3 is CASSRPRSEGTDTQYF.

The chain employs TRBV12-3 or TRBV12-4 and TRBJ2-1; the D call of TRBD1 rests on TCRdb alone, since no DNA is present to check it. The CDR3 is 14 residues long. CDR3 amino acids: CASSRNDRVNEQFF.

J is TRBJ2-3 and V is TRBV18. The CDR3 extends over 13 amino acids. Germline V lookup: CDR1 KGHSH, CDR2 LQKENI. The CDR3 region is CASSPPRVDTQYF.

The gene calls are TRBV14 and TRBJ1-1. The CDR3 runs to 15 residues. CDR1 and CDR2 from the germline V gene are SGHDN and FVKESK. CDR3 amino acids: CASSPLGRGATEAFF.

This sequence joins TRBV6-2 or TRBV6-3 and TRBJ1-2. Germline V gives CDR1 MNHEY, CDR2 SVGEGT. This CDR3 spans 13 amino acids. CDR3 sequence reads: CAGSKEGNYGYTF.

The genes are TRBV15 and TRBJ2-1; checking the TCRdb D call of TRBD1 is not possible without DNA. CDR1 and CDR2 (germline): LNHNV, YYDKDF (reference sequence). The CDR3 has 14 residues. The CDR3 loop is CATSRGRTVDEQFF.

This chain joins TRBV7-9 and TRBJ2-2; TCRdb picks TRBD1, but there is no DNA to check that call. This CDR3 comprises 17 residues. From germline, CDR1 is SEHNR and CDR2 FQNEAQ (reference sequence). CDR3 in amino acids: CASSLEDRRANTGELFF.

The chain carries TRBV18 and TRBJ2-3. CDR3 size: 14 residues. Germline V gene data show CDR1 as KGHSH and CDR2 as LQKENI. The CDR3 protein is CASSPFSRTDTQYF.

V is TRBV10-2 and J is TRBJ2-3; TCRdb designates TRBD2, a call that cannot be tested without DNA. Germline CDR1 reads WSHSY; CDR2 reads SAAADI. The CDR3 totals 14 residues. The CDR3 protein is CASSELAGRDTQYF.

The V gene is TRBV3-1, the J gene TRBJ1-4. The CDR3 is 13 amino acids. CDR1 is LGHDT and CDR2 is YNNKEL in the germline V gene (reference sequence). CDR3: CASSGRVNEKLFF.

CDR3: CASSQDSPSGRIQYF. V and J are TRBV4-1 and TRBJ2-4; checking the TCRdb D call of TRBD2 is not possible without DNA. Germline CDR1 reads MGHRA; CDR2 reads YSYEKL. The length of the CDR3 is 15 residues.

The rearrangement links TRBV19 to TRBJ2-4; TCRdb selects TRBD1, and the lack of DNA leaves this call unchecked. The CDR3 consists of 14 residues. Looked up from germline, CDR1 is LNHDA and CDR2 is SQIVND (reference sequence). This CDR3 is CAPRGLLAKNIQYF.

The chain joins TRBV10-3 to TRBJ2-1; TCRdb reports TRBD2, a call that lacks DNA to check it against. CDR3 length: 14 amino acids. Germline loops: CDR1 ENHRY, CDR2 SYGVKD. The CDR3 protein is CAIKISGSGNEQFF.

The chain employs TRBV20-1 and TRBJ2-3; TCRdb's D call of TRBD1 is untestable without DNA. Germline V gene data show CDR1 as DFQATT and CDR2 as SNEGSKA (reference sequence). This CDR3 spans 15 amino acids. CDR3 amino acids: CSATTGTTSTDTQYF.

CDR3 in amino acids: CSVEITGGQYF. The chain recombines TRBV29-1 with TRBJ2-4; the D gene TCRdb calls, TRBD1, cannot be checked with no DNA. Germline lookup yields CDR1 SQVTM and CDR2 ANQGSEA. The CDR3 sequence is 11 residues long.

The chain has TRBV3-1 and TRBJ2-5; TCRdb selects TRBD1, and the lack of DNA leaves this call unchecked. The CDR3 contains 12 residues. Germline V gives CDR1 LGHDT, CDR2 YNNKEL (reference sequence). CDR3 amino acids: CASSPQGETQYF.

The chain combines TRBV29-1 with TRBJ1-6; the D call from TCRdb, TRBD1, cannot be confirmed without DNA. The CDR3 covers 15 residues. Germline values: CDR1 SQVTM, CDR2 ANQGSEA. Here the CDR3 reads CSRDPGTGENSPLHF.

V usage is TRBV5-1 and J usage is TRBJ1-3; TCRdb lists TRBD1, though no DNA is available to test this call. The germline gives CDR1 SGHRS, CDR2 YFSETQ. This CDR3 spans 14 amino acids. The CDR3 sequence is CASNPGSSGNTIYF. The whole variable domain, filled in from reference TRBV5-1 and TRBJ1-3, reads KAGVTQTPRYLIKTRGQQVTLSCSPISGHRSVSWYQQTPGQGLQFLFEYFSETQRNKGNFPGRFSGRQFSNSRSEMNVSTLELGDSALYLCASNPGSSGNTIYFGEGSWLTVV.

The gene calls are TRBV3-1 and TRBJ2-2; TCRdb gives TRBD1 as the D gene, but with no DNA this cannot be confirmed. The CDR3 has 16 residues. CDR1 and CDR2 (germline): LGHDT, YNNKEL (reference sequence). The CDR3 is CASSRGGGLHTGELFF.

The chain combines TRBV29-1 with TRBJ2-5; TCRdb reports TRBD1, a call that lacks DNA to check it against. The CDR3 consists of 12 residues. Per the germline V gene, CDR1 is SQVTM and CDR2 is ANQGSEA. This CDR3 is CSDDRGAGTQYF.

CDR3 protein: CASSRTGTGNGQPQHF. This chain joins TRBV18 and TRBJ1-5; without DNA, the TCRdb call of TRBD1 cannot be checked. The CDR3 covers 16 residues. From germline, CDR1 is KGHSH and CDR2 LQKENI.

The chain joins TRBV3-1 to TRBJ2-5; TCRdb's D gene call, TRBD1, goes unchecked for lack of DNA. Per germline, CDR1 LGHDT and CDR2 YNNKEL (reference sequence). The CDR3 contains 15 residues. The CDR3 reads CASSRPGHPVETQYF.

CDR3 sequence reads: CASSLGRREEDTQYF. The chain has TRBV4-2 and TRBJ2-3; TCRdb lists TRBD2, though no DNA is available to test this call. CDR1 and CDR2 (germline): LGHNA, YNFKEQ. The CDR3 sequence is 15 residues long.

V gene TRBV5-6 combines with J gene TRBJ2-3; lacking DNA, the TRBD2 call made by TCRdb goes unchecked. The CDR3 is 15 residues long. Germline V lookup: CDR1 SGHDT, CDR2 YYEEEE. Here the CDR3 reads CASSPGASGGDTQYF.